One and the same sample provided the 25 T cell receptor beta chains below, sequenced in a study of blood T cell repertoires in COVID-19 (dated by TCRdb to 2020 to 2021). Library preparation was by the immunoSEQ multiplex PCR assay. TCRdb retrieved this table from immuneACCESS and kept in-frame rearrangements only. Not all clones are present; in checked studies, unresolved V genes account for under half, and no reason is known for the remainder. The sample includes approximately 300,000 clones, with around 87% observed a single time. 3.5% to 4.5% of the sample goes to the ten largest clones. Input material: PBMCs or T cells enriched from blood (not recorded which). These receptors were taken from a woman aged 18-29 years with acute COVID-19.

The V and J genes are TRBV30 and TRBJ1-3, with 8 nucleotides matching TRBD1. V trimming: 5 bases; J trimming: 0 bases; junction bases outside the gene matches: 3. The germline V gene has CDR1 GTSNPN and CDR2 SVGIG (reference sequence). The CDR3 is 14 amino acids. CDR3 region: CAWGQGSSGNTIYF. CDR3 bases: TGTGCCTGGGGACAGGGAAGCTCTGGAAACACCATATATTTT.

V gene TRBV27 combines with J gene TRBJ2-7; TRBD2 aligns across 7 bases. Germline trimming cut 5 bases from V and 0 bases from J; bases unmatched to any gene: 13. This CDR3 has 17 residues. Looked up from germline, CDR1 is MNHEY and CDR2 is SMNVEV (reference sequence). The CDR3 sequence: CASSLTSTSTSSYEQYF. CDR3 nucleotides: TGTGCCAGCAGTCTCACCTCGACTAGCACGAGCTCCTACGAGCAGTACTTC.

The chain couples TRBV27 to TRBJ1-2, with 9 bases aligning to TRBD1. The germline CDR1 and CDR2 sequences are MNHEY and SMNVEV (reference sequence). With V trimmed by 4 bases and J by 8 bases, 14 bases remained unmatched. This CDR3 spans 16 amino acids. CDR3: CASSSLTGTGTQGYTF. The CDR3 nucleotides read TGTGCCAGCAGTTCCTTGACCGGGACAGGGACTCAAGGCTACACCTTC.

In nucleotides, the CDR3 is TGTGCCAGCAGTCCGCGGACAGGAGATGAGCAGTACTTC. Its translation is CASSPRTGDEQYF. The gene calls are TRBV6-5 and TRBJ2-7, with TRBD1 matching 7 bases. CDR3 length: 13 residues. After removal of 5 bases from V and 7 bases from J, the junction contained 8 bases not matched to a gene. Germline V gene data show CDR1 as MNHEY and CDR2 as SVGAGI.

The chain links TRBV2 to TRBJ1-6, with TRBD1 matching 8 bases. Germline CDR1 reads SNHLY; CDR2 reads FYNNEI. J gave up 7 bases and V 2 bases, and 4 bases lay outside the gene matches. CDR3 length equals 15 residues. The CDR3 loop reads CASSEMGQVNSPLHF. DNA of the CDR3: TGTGCCAGCAGTGAAATGGGACAGGTCAATTCACCCCTCCACTTT.

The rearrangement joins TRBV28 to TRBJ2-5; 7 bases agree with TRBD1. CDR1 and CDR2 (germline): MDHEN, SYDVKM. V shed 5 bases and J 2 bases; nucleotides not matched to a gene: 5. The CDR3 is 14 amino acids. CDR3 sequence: CASSPGQLQETQYF. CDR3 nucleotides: TGTGCCAGCAGTCCGGGACAGCTTCAAGAGACCCAGTACTTC. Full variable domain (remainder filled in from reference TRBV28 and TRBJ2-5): DVKVTQSSRYLVKRTGEKVFLECVQDMDHENMFWYRQDPGLGLRLIYFSYDVKMKEKGDIPEGYSVSREKKERFSLILESASTNQTSMYLCASSPGQLQETQYFGPGTRLLVL.

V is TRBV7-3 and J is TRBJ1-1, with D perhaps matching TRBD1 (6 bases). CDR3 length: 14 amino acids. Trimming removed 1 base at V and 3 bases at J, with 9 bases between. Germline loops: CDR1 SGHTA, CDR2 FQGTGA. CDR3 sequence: CASSLMGQHTEAFF. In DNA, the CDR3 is TGTGCCAGCAGCTTAATGGGACAACACACTGAAGCTTTCTTT.

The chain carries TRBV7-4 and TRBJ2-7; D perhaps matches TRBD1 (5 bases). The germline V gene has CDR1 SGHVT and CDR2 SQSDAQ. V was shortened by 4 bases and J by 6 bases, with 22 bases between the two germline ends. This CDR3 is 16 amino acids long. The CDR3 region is CASSCWPFYRWGEQYF. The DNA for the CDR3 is TGTGCCAGCAGCTGTTGGCCCTTTTACAGGTGGGGCGAGCAGTACTTC.

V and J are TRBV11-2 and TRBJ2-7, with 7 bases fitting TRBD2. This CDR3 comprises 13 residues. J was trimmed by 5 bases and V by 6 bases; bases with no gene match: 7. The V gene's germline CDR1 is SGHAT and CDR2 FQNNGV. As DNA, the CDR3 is TGTGCCAGCAGGCGGGAGTCTCTCCACGAGCAGTACTTC. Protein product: CASRRESLHEQYF.

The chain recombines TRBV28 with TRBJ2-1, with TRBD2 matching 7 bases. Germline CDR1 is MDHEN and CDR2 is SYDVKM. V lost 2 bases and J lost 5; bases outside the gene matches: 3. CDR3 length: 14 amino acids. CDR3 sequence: CASSLGGVHNEQFF. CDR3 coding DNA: TGTGCCAGCAGTTTAGGGGGGGTACACAATGAGCAGTTCTTC.

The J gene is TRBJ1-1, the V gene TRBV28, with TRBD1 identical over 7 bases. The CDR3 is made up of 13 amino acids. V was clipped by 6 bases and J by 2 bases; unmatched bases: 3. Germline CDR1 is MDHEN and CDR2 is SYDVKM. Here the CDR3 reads CASRDRLNTEAFF. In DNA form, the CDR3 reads TGTGCCAGCAGGGACAGGTTAAACACTGAAGCTTTCTTT. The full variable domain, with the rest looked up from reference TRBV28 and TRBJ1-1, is DVKVTQSSRYLVKRTGEKVFLECVQDMDHENMFWYRQDPGLGLRLIYFSYDVKMKEKGDIPEGYSVSREKKERFSLILESASTNQTSMYLCASRDRLNTEAFFGQGTRLTVV.

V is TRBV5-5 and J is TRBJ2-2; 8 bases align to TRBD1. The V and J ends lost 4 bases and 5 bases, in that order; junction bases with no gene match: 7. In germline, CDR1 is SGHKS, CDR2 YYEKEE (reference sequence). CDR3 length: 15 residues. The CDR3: CASSPDRVATGELFF. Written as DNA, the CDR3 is TGTGCCAGCAGCCCGGACAGGGTCGCTACCGGGGAGCTGTTTTTT. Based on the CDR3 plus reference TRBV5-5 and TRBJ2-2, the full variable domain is DAGVTQSPTHLIKTRGQQVTLRCSPISGHKSVSWYQQVLGQGPQFIFQYYEKEERGRGNFPDRFSARQFPNYSSELNVNALLLGDSALYLCASSPDRVATGELFFGEGSRLTVL.

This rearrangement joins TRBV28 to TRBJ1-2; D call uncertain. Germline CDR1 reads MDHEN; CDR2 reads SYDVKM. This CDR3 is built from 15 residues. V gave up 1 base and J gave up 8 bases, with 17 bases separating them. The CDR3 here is CASSLSELPRGGYTF. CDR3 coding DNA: TGTGCCAGCAGTTTATCCGAACTCCCGAGAGGCGGCTACACCTTC.

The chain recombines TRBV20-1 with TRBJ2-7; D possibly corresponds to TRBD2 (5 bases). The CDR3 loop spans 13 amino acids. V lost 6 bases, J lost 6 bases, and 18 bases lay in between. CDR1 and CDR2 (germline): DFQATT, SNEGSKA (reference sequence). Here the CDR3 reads CSASTGMVSEQYF. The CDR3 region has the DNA TGCAGTGCCAGTACGGGAATGGTCTCCGAGCAGTACTTC.

CDR3 DNA: TGTGCCAGCAGCCAAGATCTCACTAGCGGGAGTGGAGATACGCAGTATTTT. This translates into CASSQDLTSGSGDTQYF. The genes are TRBV4-2 and TRBJ2-3; 11 bases are a match to TRBD2. The CDR3 is made up of 17 amino acids. Germline trimming cut 0 bases from V and 5 bases from J; bases unmatched to any gene: 7. Germline CDR1 reads LGHNA; CDR2 reads YNFKEQ.

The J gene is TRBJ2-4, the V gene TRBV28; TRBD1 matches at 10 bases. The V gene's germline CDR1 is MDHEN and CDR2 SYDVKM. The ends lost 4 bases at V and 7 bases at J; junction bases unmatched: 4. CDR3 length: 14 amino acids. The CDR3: CASSSGQGLNIQYF. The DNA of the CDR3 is TGTGCCAGCAGTTCGGGACAGGGGCTTAACATTCAGTACTTC. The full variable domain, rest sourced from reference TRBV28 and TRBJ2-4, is DVKVTQSSRYLVKRTGEKVFLECVQDMDHENMFWYRQDPGLGLRLIYFSYDVKMKEKGDIPEGYSVSREKKERFSLILESASTNQTSMYLCASSSGQGLNIQYFGAGTRLSVL.

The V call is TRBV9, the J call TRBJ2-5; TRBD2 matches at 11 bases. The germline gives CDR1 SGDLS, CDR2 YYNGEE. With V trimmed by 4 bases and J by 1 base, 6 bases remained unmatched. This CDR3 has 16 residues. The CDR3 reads CASSPGTSGIQETQYF. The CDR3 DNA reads TGTGCCAGCAGCCCCGGGACTAGCGGAATCCAAGAGACCCAGTACTTC.

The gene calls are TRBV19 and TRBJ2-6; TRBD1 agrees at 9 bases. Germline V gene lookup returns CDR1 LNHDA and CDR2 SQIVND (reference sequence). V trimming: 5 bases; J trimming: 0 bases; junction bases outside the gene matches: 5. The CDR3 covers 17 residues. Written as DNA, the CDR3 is TGTGCCAGTAGTCCCGGGACAGGGATCTCTGGGGCCAACGTCCTGACTTTC. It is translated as CASSPGTGISGANVLTF.

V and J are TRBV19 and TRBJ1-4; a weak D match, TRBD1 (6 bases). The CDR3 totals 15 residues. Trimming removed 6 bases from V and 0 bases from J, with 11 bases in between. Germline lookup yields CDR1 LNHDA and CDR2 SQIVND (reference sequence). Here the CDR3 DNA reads TGTGCCAGTAGAGCCCAGGGGTCAACTAATGAAAAACTGTTTTTT. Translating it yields CASRAQGSTNEKLFF.

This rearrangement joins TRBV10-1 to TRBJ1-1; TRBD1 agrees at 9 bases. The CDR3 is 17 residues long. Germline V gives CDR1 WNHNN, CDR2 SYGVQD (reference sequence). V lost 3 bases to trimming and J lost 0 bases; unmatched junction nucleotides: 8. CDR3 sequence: CASSEQTGTGMNTEAFF. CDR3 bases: TGCGCCAGCAGTGAACAAACCGGGACAGGGATGAACACTGAAGCTTTCTTT.

CDR3 DNA: TGTGCCAGTAGTATAAGAGGGTTGAAAGGTCCCGTCGGTCAGCCCCAGCATTTT. Its translation: CASSIRGLKGPVGQPQHF. V is TRBV19 and J is TRBJ1-5, with D unresolved. This CDR3 region has 18 residues. Trimming shortened V by 2 bases and J by 6 bases, and 23 bases separated the two germline ends. The germline V gene has CDR1 LNHDA and CDR2 SQIVND (reference sequence).

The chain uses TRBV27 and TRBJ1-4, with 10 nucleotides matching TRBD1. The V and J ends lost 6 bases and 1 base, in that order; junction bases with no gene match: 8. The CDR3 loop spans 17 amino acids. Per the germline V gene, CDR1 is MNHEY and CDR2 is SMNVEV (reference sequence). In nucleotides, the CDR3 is TGTGCCAGCAGCCGGGGACAGGGGTTTTTAACTAATGAAAAACTGTTTTTT. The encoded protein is CASSRGQGFLTNEKLFF.

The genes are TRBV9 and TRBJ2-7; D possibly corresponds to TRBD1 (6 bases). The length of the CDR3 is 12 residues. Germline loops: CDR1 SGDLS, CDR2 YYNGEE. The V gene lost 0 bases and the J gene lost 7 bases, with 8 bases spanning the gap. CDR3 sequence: CASSVAQGEQYF. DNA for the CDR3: TGTGCCAGCAGCGTAGCCCAGGGGGAGCAGTACTTC.

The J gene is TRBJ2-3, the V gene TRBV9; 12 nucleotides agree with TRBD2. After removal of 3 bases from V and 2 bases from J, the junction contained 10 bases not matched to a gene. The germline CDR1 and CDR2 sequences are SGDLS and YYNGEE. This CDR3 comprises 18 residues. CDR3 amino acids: CASSAGLAGPLLTDTQYF. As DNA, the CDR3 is TGTGCCAGCAGCGCGGGACTAGCGGGCCCTCTTCTCACAGATACGCAGTATTTT.

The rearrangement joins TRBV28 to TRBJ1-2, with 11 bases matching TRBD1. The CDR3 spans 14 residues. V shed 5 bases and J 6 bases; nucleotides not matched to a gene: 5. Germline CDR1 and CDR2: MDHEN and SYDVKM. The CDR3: CASSLPGQGDGYTF. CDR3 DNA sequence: TGTGCCAGCAGTCTACCGGGACAGGGGGATGGCTACACCTTC.